Sequencing of this TCR beta chain was carried out in a study of blood T cell repertoires in COVID-19. Germline loops: CDR1 MGHRA, CDR2 YSYEKL. The CDR3 runs to 13 residues. The ends were cut back, 3 bases at V and 8 bases at J, with 13 bases in the middle. Original methodology: Counts of nucleated cells, estimated from reference gene primer amplification, were obtained. TCRdb's copy holds only in-frame clones and misses some; the assay was immunoSEQ multiplex PCR. The V and J calls and clone size were taken over from that table, and D and trimming were inferred from the DNA. The repertoire consists of about 150,000 clones, with about 83% occurring once and the leading ten covering approximately 17%.

Specimen: peripheral blood. This chain joins TRBV4-1 and TRBJ1-1, with D possibly being TRBD1 (5 bases). This clonotype originated in a man between 50 and 59 years old with acute or convalescent COVID-19. The CDR3 protein is CASSHQGQTEAFF. The CDR3 DNA reads as TGCGCCAGCAGCCACCAAGGACAAACCGAAGCTTTCTTT.